The 4 T cell receptor beta chains below all came from one sample that was sequenced in a study of beta chain features in type 1 diabetes (dated by TCRdb to between 2017 and 2018). The investigation overall reported the following: A moderate but significant shortening of TCRB CDR3 length was observed in type 1 diabetes patients in all four CD4+ subsets.

Library preparation employed the immunoSEQ multiplex PCR assay. The entire amount of isolated RNA was reverse transcribed using the High Capacity cDNA Reverse Transcription Kit, so the sequenced TCRB transcripts were expressed ones. Not all clones reach the TCRdb copy of this immuneACCESS table, which keeps in-frame sequences only. Checked studies attribute under half of the gap to unresolved V genes and leave the rest unexplained. Within this sample are roughly 38,000 clones, with approximately 62% of them counted one time only. Around 1.7% of the sample belongs to the ten largest clones. What these receptors recognize is not known. The sequencing sample was made of Tregs from blood. Per the publication, the cell subset or site label means: regulatory CD4+ T cells. The receptors derive from a man aged 25 to 40 with type 1 diabetes. Some clones in this sample may be carry-over from other donors' samples.

V gene TRBV7-2 combines with J gene TRBJ2-3, with D possibly TRBD1 on 5 matching bases. The germline V and J ends were trimmed by 2 bases and 4 bases, with 10 bases remaining between them. Per germline, CDR1 SGHTA and CDR2 FQGNSA. The CDR3 has 14 residues. The chain's CDR3 is CASSLKRGPDTQYF. CDR3 sequence (DNA): TGTGCCAGCAGCTTAAAAAGGGGCCCAGATACGCAGTATTTT.

The chain combines TRBV5-4 with TRBJ2-2; D is unclear. The CDR3 contains 12 residues. Germline lookup yields CDR1 SGHNT and CDR2 YYREEE (reference sequence). V gave up 4 bases and J gave up 1 base, with 2 bases separating them. The CDR3 protein is CASSRNTGELFF. The CDR3 DNA is TGTGCCAGCAGCCGGAACACCGGGGAGCTGTTTTTT.

This chain joins TRBV6-4 and TRBJ1-2; D may be TRBD1 (5 bases). V lost 4 bases to trimming and J lost 1 base, with 7 bases between them. The CDR3 loop spans 13 amino acids. From germline, CDR1 is MRHNA and CDR2 SNTAGT. Here the CDR3 reads CASSAGYNYGYTF. The CDR3, as DNA: TGTGCCAGCAGTGCAGGGTATAACTATGGCTACACCTTC.

The chain couples TRBV7-8 to TRBJ1-2; a possible D gene is TRBD1 (6 bases). The V end was cut by 0 bases, the J end by 3 bases, with 11 bases between. This CDR3 comprises 15 residues. The germline CDR1 and CDR2 sequences are SGHVS and FQNEAQ. The CDR3 region has the DNA TGTGCCAGCAGCTTAGCGCCGGGGGGCTACTATGGCTACACCTTC. This gives the protein CASSLAPGGYYGYTF. The full variable domain, rest sourced from reference TRBV7-8 and TRBJ1-2, is GAGVSQSPRYKVAKRGQDVALRCDPISGHVSLFWYQQALGQGPEFLTYFQNEAQLDKSGLPSDRFFAERPEGSVSTLKIQRTQQEDSAVYLCASSLAPGGYYGYTFGSGTRLTVV.